Presented here are 3 T cell receptor beta chains from one specimen sequenced in a study of T cells in Graves' hyperthyroidism and ophthalmopathy (dated by TCRdb to about 2019). The library was prepared using multiplex PCR. The sample was run on an Illumina HiSeq 2000. The TCR beta CDR3 regions were amplified from RNA transcripts. A first-round RT-PCR of the TCR CDR3 used the HTBI primer set with the Qiagen OneStep RT-PCR kit. The public reads were quality trimmed at Q25 with fastp and then assembled into clones with MiXCR by TCRdb, keeping productive beta chains. Entries that share a CDR3 protein sequence are merged under the most common genes and DNA. The sample table records hundreds of thousands of distinct CDR3 sequences; about two fifths of these occur just once. The ten largest clonotypes hold 7.5% to 9.5% of the sample. The sequenced sample was blood. These receptors came from a man younger than 35 with Graves' hyperthyroidism.

The chain employs TRBV27 and TRBJ2-2, with D perhaps TRBD2 (7 bases). V was trimmed by 3 bases and J by 7 bases, leaving 12 bases between them. CDR3 size: 14 residues. The germline V gene encodes CDR1 MNHEY and CDR2 SMNVEV (reference sequence). The CDR3 sequence: CASSLGGRLGELFF. CDR3 DNA sequence: TGTGCCAGCAGTTTGGGGGGGCGCCTCGGGGAGCTGTTTTTT.

The chain has TRBV29-1 and TRBJ1-2; 8 bases match TRBD1. The CDR3 runs 15 residues. The germline V gene has CDR1 SQVTM and CDR2 ANQGSEA. Unmatched junction bases numbered 9, after V lost 4 bases and J lost 2 bases. CDR3 in amino acids: CSVVRRQGANYGYTF. The CDR3, as DNA: TGCAGCGTTGTCAGGAGGCAGGGGGCGAACTATGGCTACACCTTC.

The gene calls are TRBV12-3 or TRBV12-4 and TRBJ2-5; D is possibly TRBD1 (6 bases). CDR3 length: 15 amino acids. V gave up 4 bases and J gave up 7 bases, with 19 bases separating them. The CDR3 DNA reads as TGTGCCAGCAGTTCGACAGGCCAAAGAGGATGGACCCAGTACTTC. Translation gives CASSSTGQRGWTQYF.